One and the same sample provided the 26 T cell receptor beta chains below, sequenced in a study of cytomegalovirus exposure and HLA in healthy donors. PCR used 60 Vbeta primers and 13 Jbeta primers. The repertoire was sequenced with immunoSEQ multiplex PCR; TCRdb's copy has only in-frame clones and lacks some. The sample has roughly 97,000 clones, over 9.5% seen once; the top ten hold about 5%. Sequencing was done on a sample of PBMCs. The receptors were sampled from a man aged 40-49 years in good health and CMV-seropositive.

The chain recombines TRBV9 with TRBJ2-5, with D possibly being TRBD1 (6 bases). The CDR3 has 15 amino acids. The germline V gene encodes CDR1 SGDLS and CDR2 YYNGEE. V was clipped by 3 bases and J by 5 bases, with 17 bases between them. The CDR3 sequence: CASSANPQGWETQYF. The DNA of the CDR3 is TGTGCCAGCAGCGCCAATCCACAGGGATGGGAGACCCAGTACTTC.

V gene TRBV5-1 combines with J gene TRBJ2-7, with D unresolved. The CDR3 length is 12 residues. Germline V lookup: CDR1 SGHRS, CDR2 YFSETQ. The V end was cut by 3 bases, the J end by 7 bases, with 11 bases between. The CDR3 DNA reads TGCGCCAGCAGCTACTTGGGCGATGAGCAGTACTTC. It specifies CASSYLGDEQYF.

There are a few counts of this clone. The gene calls are TRBV11-2 and TRBJ1-1; 8 bases are shared with TRBD1. From germline, CDR1 is SGHAT and CDR2 FQNNGV. The CDR3 length is 14 residues. Trimming took 5 bases from V and 2 from J; bases not matched to a gene: 4. The CDR3 is CASSRQGPNTEAFF. DNA of the CDR3: TGTGCCAGCAGCAGACAGGGGCCAAACACTGAAGCTTTCTTT.

The chain is built from TRBV27 and TRBJ1-1; no definite D call. Trimming left V 7 bases short and J 4 bases short, with 19 bases between. There are 15 residues in the CDR3. CDR1 and CDR2 (germline): MNHEY, SMNVEV (reference sequence). CDR3 sequence (DNA): TGTGCCAGCACCAAAGGCGGGGTCCTCGGCACTGAAGCTTTCTTT. Its translation is CASTKGGVLGTEAFF.

The rearrangement joins TRBV11-2 to TRBJ2-2; D remains ambiguous. Between the trimmed V and J ends, which lost 4 bases and 4 bases, there was a span of 4 bases. CDR1 and CDR2 from the germline V gene are SGHAT and FQNNGV. This CDR3 comprises 12 residues. DNA of the CDR3: TGTGCCAGCAGCTACTCCACCGGGGAGCTGTTTTTT. The encoded protein is CASSYSTGELFF.

This sequence joins TRBV5-1 and TRBJ2-1; TRBD1 agrees at 9 bases. Germline-derived CDR1 and CDR2 are SGHRS and YFSETQ. With V trimmed by 3 bases and J by 2 bases, 3 bases remained unmatched. The CDR3 has 15 amino acids. The CDR3 spells CASSWTGEAYNEQFF. The CDR3 coding sequence is TGCGCCAGCAGCTGGACAGGGGAGGCCTACAATGAGCAGTTCTTC.

This clone was detected only a few times. This CDR3 is also generated by other DNA sequences in the sample. The gene calls are TRBV5-1 and TRBJ2-7, with D unresolved. In germline, CDR1 is SGHRS, CDR2 YFSETQ. The length of the CDR3 is 13 residues. V was pared by 0 bases and J by 0 bases, with 4 bases between. The CDR3 region is CASSLASSYEQYF. The CDR3 nucleotides are TGCGCCAGCAGCTTGGCCAGCTCCTACGAGCAGTACTTC. The full variable domain, rest sourced from reference TRBV5-1 and TRBJ2-7, is KAGVTQTPRYLIKTRGQQVTLSCSPISGHRSVSWYQQTPGQGLQFLFEYFSETQRNKGNFPGRFSGRQFSNSRSEMNVSTLELGDSALYLCASSLASSYEQYFGPGTRLTVT.

This clone was seen only a few times. The CDR3 nucleotides are TGTGCCAGCAGCTTTGGTCCGGGACAGAGGAATCAGCCCCAGCATTTT. This codes for CASSFGPGQRNQPQHF. This sequence joins TRBV7-4 and TRBJ1-5; TRBD1 aligns across 7 bases. The junction had 9 bases not matched to a gene; V was cut back by 3 bases and J by 4 bases. Germline V gene lookup returns CDR1 SGHVT and CDR2 SQSDAQ. CDR3 length: 16 amino acids.

J is TRBJ2-1 and V is TRBV5-8; 8 bases line up with TRBD2. The CDR3 extends over 15 amino acids. Germline CDR1 is SGHTS and CDR2 is YDEGEE. V lost 1 base, J lost 0 bases, and 0 bases stayed unmatched. The CDR3: CASSLSGSSYNEQFF. The DNA for the CDR3 is TGTGCCAGCAGCTTGAGCGGGAGCTCCTACAATGAGCAGTTCTTC.

A few counts support this clone. The chain links TRBV6-5 to TRBJ2-2; possible D gene TRBD2, 5 bases. Germline V gene lookup returns CDR1 MNHEY and CDR2 SVGAGI. Trimming removed 6 bases from V and 5 bases from J, with 13 bases in between. The CDR3 totals 14 residues. The CDR3 nucleotides are TGTGCCAGCAGCCGGAACGGCGGGACCGGGGAGCTGTTTTTT. It encodes CASSRNGGTGELFF.

Only a few counts were recorded for this clone. The genes are TRBV5-6 and TRBJ2-7; 7 bases fit TRBD1. The V and J ends lost 0 bases and 0 bases, in that order; junction bases with no gene match: 3. Germline V gene data show CDR1 as SGHDT and CDR2 as YYEEEE. This CDR3 comprises 15 residues. The CDR3 protein is CASSLVSGGSYEQYF. CDR3 nucleotide sequence: TGTGCCAGCAGCTTGGTGTCAGGGGGCTCCTACGAGCAGTACTTC.

This chain connects TRBV5-1 to TRBJ1-1, with 8 bases aligning to TRBD1. The germline V gene encodes CDR1 SGHRS and CDR2 YFSETQ. This CDR3 is 14 amino acids long. V was pared by 6 bases and J by 11 bases, with 15 bases of the junction left unmatched. CDR3 coding DNA: TGCGCCAGCACCGCTCACGTGCCGACAGGGGAGGCTTTCTTT. It encodes CASTAHVPTGEAFF.

V and J are TRBV19 and TRBJ2-3, with D hard to call. This CDR3 has 14 amino acids. The germline gives CDR1 LNHDA, CDR2 SQIVND (reference sequence). V was cut by 5 bases and J by 7 bases, with 16 bases left in between. Here the CDR3 reads CASSQAAGSYTQYF. CDR3 bases: TGTGCCAGTAGTCAGGCCGCCGGTAGTTATACGCAGTATTTT.

In this sample, this clone turned up a few times. The chain employs TRBV9 and TRBJ2-1, with TRBD2 identical over 11 bases. V lost 3 bases and J lost 3; bases outside the gene matches: 5. Germline lookup yields CDR1 SGDLS and CDR2 YYNGEE. The CDR3 totals 16 residues. The CDR3 sequence is CASSATTSGDYNEQFF. For the CDR3, the DNA is TGTGCCAGCAGCGCCACGACTAGCGGGGACTACAATGAGCAGTTCTTC.

The sample holds a few counts of this clone. The V gene is TRBV27, the J gene TRBJ1-5; 7 bases fit TRBD1. The germline CDR1 and CDR2 sequences are MNHEY and SMNVEV (reference sequence). This CDR3 spans 17 amino acids. J lost 0 bases, V lost 3 bases, and 8 bases had no gene match. This CDR3 reads CASSFRHRGDSNQPQHF. CDR3 DNA sequence: TGTGCCAGCAGTTTTAGGCACAGGGGCGATAGCAATCAGCCCCAGCATTTT.

This chain connects TRBV4-1 to TRBJ1-4, with 9 bases fitting TRBD1. Germline V gives CDR1 MGHRA, CDR2 YSYEKL. Trimming removed 0 bases from V and 8 bases from J; junction bases left unmatched: 7. This CDR3 has 16 amino acids. The CDR3 loop is CASSQDHGTGSEKLFF. CDR3 bases: TGCGCCAGCAGCCAAGATCACGGGACAGGGAGCGAAAAACTGTTTTTT.

The chain combines TRBV25-1 with TRBJ1-1; unclear D gene. Germline assignment: CDR1 MGHDK and CDR2 SYGVNS. CDR3 length: 17 amino acids. With 2 bases removed from V and 7 bases from J, the gap between germline ends came to 23 bases. CDR3 region: CASSEPIRISGCGEAFF. The CDR3 coding sequence is TGTGCCAGCAGTGAACCAATCCGAATATCGGGGTGCGGTGAAGCTTTCTTT. The full variable domain, rest sourced from reference TRBV25-1 and TRBJ1-1, is EADIYQTPRYLVIGTGKKITLECSQTMGHDKMYWYQQDPGMELHLIHYSYGVNSTEKGDLSSESTVSRIRTEHFPLTLESARPSHTSQYLCASSEPIRISGCGEAFFGQGTRLTVV.

This chain links TRBV15 with TRBJ2-7; D is undetermined. CDR3 length equals 14 residues. V was trimmed by 0 bases and J by 3 bases, leaving 9 bases between them. CDR1 and CDR2 (germline): LNHNV, YYDKDF (reference sequence). Here the CDR3 DNA reads TGTGCCACCAGCAGAGAACACAGCCTCTACGAGCAGTACTTC. Protein product: CATSREHSLYEQYF.

The CDR3 bases are TGTGCCACCAGCACCTCAGGGGTCTCTGGGGCCAACGTCCTGACTTTC. Its translation is CATSTSGVSGANVLTF. The chain recombines TRBV15 with TRBJ2-6; D is possibly TRBD1 (6 bases). CDR3 length equals 16 residues. Germline CDR1 reads LNHNV; CDR2 reads YYDKDF (reference sequence). The V end lost 4 bases, the J end lost 0 bases, and 10 bases lay between the germline ends. The full variable domain, with the rest looked up from reference TRBV15 and TRBJ2-6, is DAMVIQNPRYQVTQFGKPVTLSCSQTLNHNVMYWYQQKSSQAPKLLFHYYDKDFNNEADTPDNFQSRRPNTSFCFLDIRSPGLGDTAMYLCATSTSGVSGANVLTFGAGSRLTVL.

This clone has just a few counts. The chain joins TRBV5-1 to TRBJ2-3; 8 bases line up with TRBD1. Germline-derived CDR1 and CDR2 are SGHRS and YFSETQ. With V trimmed by 4 bases and J by 6 bases, 7 bases remained unmatched. The CDR3 runs 14 residues. This CDR3 reads CASSPGQGGDTQYF. The DNA of the CDR3 is TGCGCCAGCAGCCCCGGACAGGGCGGTGATACGCAGTATTTT.

The rearrangement links TRBV10-3 to TRBJ2-2, with 13 nucleotides matching TRBD2. The CDR3 has 15 amino acids. V lost 7 bases and J lost 4; bases outside the gene matches: 3. In germline, CDR1 is ENHRY, CDR2 SYGVKD. The chain's CDR3 is CAIKGLAGTTGELFF. The CDR3 nucleotides read TGTGCCATCAAGGGACTAGCGGGAACCACCGGGGAGCTGTTTTTT.

The J gene is TRBJ1-1, the V gene TRBV6-1, with a tentative D call TRBD1 (5 bases). CDR3 size: 13 residues. V was trimmed by 4 bases and J by 9 bases, leaving 15 bases between them. CDR1 is MNHNS and CDR2 is SASEGT in the germline V gene. CDR3 DNA sequence: TGTGCCAGCAGTGCTATGGTGGGGCATCAAGCTTTCTTT. Its protein is CASSAMVGHQAFF.

This clone was seen a handful of times. The chain joins TRBV5-4 to TRBJ1-1; D not certain. This CDR3 is 13 amino acids long. Trimming took off 2 bases at V and 2 bases at J, with 7 bases between the two ends. The V gene's germline CDR1 is SGHNT and CDR2 YYREEE (reference sequence). The CDR3 region has the DNA TGTGCCAGCAGCTTCGCCTATAACACTGAAGCTTTCTTT. Protein sequence: CASSFAYNTEAFF.

This rearrangement joins TRBV7-8 to TRBJ2-3; D is perhaps TRBD2 (5 bases). The ends were cut back, 3 bases at V and 2 bases at J, with 12 bases in the middle. Germline lookup yields CDR1 SGHVS and CDR2 FQNEAQ. The CDR3 is 15 residues long. The CDR3 bases are TGTGCCAGCAGCTTTTTCTGGGAGAACACAGATACGCAGTATTTT. Translation gives CASSFFWENTDTQYF.

This clone was recorded a few times. This chain connects TRBV14 to TRBJ2-2, with 7 bases lining up with TRBD1. CDR1 and CDR2 (germline): SGHDN, FVKESK. With 3 bases clipped from V and 3 bases from J, the junction kept 1 base outside the gene matches. This CDR3 is built from 14 residues. The DNA of the CDR3 is TGTGCCAGCAGCCAGGGACAGCACACCGGGGAGCTGTTTTTT. Its protein product is CASSQGQHTGELFF. Drawing the rest from reference TRBV14 and TRBJ2-2, the complete variable domain is EAGVTQFPSHSVIEKGQTVTLRCDPISGHDNLYWYRRVMGKEIKFLLHFVKESKQDESGMPNNRFLAERTGGTYSTLKVQPAELEDSGVYFCASSQGQHTGELFFGEGSRLTVL.

The rearrangement links TRBV27 to TRBJ1-5; 8 bases match TRBD1. Trimming cost V 8 bases and J 0 bases; bases outside gene matches: 12. Germline V gene data show CDR1 as MNHEY and CDR2 as SMNVEV (reference sequence). This CDR3 region has 17 residues. The CDR3 region is CASGSQGARISNQPQHF. DNA of the CDR3: TGTGCCAGCGGATCTCAGGGGGCCAGGATTAGCAATCAGCCCCAGCATTTT.